This T cell receptor beta chain comes out of a study of response to subunit inactivated influenza vaccine. Study conclusions and caveats: Authors proposed each seasonal influenza vaccination draws in few new T cells.

TCRdb fed the RT-PCR reads into MiXCR, producing one record per CDR3 protein. The table records 170,000 or so distinct CDR3 sequences, around 10% of them present only once. To note about this clonotype: Its specificity is unknown.

This clonotype originated in a man between 50 and 69 years old who received an inactivated influenza vaccine. The source material was CD8+ T cells sorted from PBMCs, sampled roughly 24 months after vaccination.

Here the CDR3 DNA reads TGTGCCAGCACCTCTTTAGCGGGGGCTTACAATGAGCAGTTCTTC. Its protein is CASTSLAGAYNEQFF. The chain recombines TRBV6-2 or TRBV6-3 with TRBJ2-1, with 9 nucleotides matching TRBD2. The CDR3 is 15 residues long. The J segment lost 4 bases and the V segment lost 7 bases, leaving 8 bases of the junction unmatched. Germline V CDR1 and CDR2: MNHEY, SVGEGT.